A selection of T cell receptor beta chains follows, all from one sample in a study of vaccination effects on CD4 cells after COVID-19. The antigens for these receptors are not known. TCRdb's table, derived via immunoSEQ multiplex PCR, lists solely in-frame clones and lacks some. The table lists about 73,000 clones, approximately 73% of them singletons. The source material was CD4+ T cells from PBMCs cultured without peptide, sampled after COVID-19 vaccination. These receptors came from a human donor who received a COVID-19 vaccine. Each CDR3 is given with its conserved first and last residue. D genes are given only for firm matches. Clone size is given for some rows only: seen once, a few or many times, or a class if the clone is expanded.

j_gene: TRBJ1-5; d_gene: -; abundance: -; v_gene: TRBV6-6; CDR3aa: CASSYYRTESNQPQHF; CDR3nt: TGTGCCAGCAGTTACTACCGGACAGAGAGCAATCAGCCCCAGCATTTT
j_gene: TRBJ1-6; d_gene: -; abundance: -; v_gene: TRBV7-2; CDR3aa: CASRDLYNSPLHF; CDR3nt: TGTGCCAGCAGGGACCTTTATAATTCACCCCTCCACTTT
j_gene: TRBJ1-3; d_gene: TRBD1; abundance: few; v_gene: TRBV3-1/TRBV3-2; CDR3aa: CASSDGQASGNTIYF; CDR3nt: TGTGCCAGCAGCGACGGACAGGCCTCTGGAAACACCATATATTTT
j_gene: TRBJ2-4; d_gene: -; abundance: -; v_gene: TRBV21-1; CDR3aa: CASSKETGSVAKNIQYF; CDR3nt: TGTGCCAGCAGCAAGGAGACAGGTAGTGTCGCCAAAAACATTCAGTACTTC
j_gene: TRBJ2-5; d_gene: -; abundance: -; v_gene: TRBV14; CDR3aa: CASSQVGRRSQETQYF; CDR3nt: TGTGCCAGCAGCCAAGTAGGCAGGCGATCACAAGAGACCCAGTACTTC
j_gene: TRBJ2-5; d_gene: TRBD2; abundance: -; v_gene: TRBV7-8; CDR3aa: CASSLARGGETQYF; CDR3nt: TGTGCCAGCAGCTTAGCGCGGGGGGGAGAGACCCAGTACTTC
j_gene: TRBJ1-5; d_gene: -; abundance: -; v_gene: TRBV6-2/TRBV6-3; CDR3aa: CASSLIYGGNQPQHF; CDR3nt: TGTGCCAGCAGTTTGATTTATGGGGGGAATCAGCCCCAGCATTTT
j_gene: TRBJ2-1; d_gene: TRBD1; abundance: -; v_gene: TRBV18; CDR3aa: CASSPGTGAYNEQFF; CDR3nt: TGTGCCAGCTCACCGGGGACAGGGGCGTACAATGAGCAGTTCTTC
j_gene: TRBJ1-2; d_gene: -; abundance: once; v_gene: TRBV30; CDR3aa: CAWEKGNYGYTF; CDR3nt: TGTGCCTGGGAAAAGGGAAACTATGGCTACACCTTC
j_gene: TRBJ2-1; d_gene: -; abundance: -; v_gene: TRBV2; CDR3aa: CASSESQLRTLQFF; CDR3nt: TGTGCCAGCAGTGAATCTCAGCTGCGAACCTTGCAGTTCTTC
j_gene: TRBJ2-3; d_gene: -; abundance: -; v_gene: TRBV30; CDR3aa: CAWRYTGATDTQYF; CDR3nt: TGTGCCTGGAGATACACGGGGGCCACAGATACGCAGTATTTT
j_gene: TRBJ2-1; d_gene: -; abundance: -; v_gene: TRBV5-5; CDR3aa: CASSLLSGAGDEQFF; CDR3nt: TGTGCCAGCAGCTTATTATCGGGGGCAGGTGATGAGCAGTTCTTC
j_gene: TRBJ2-3; d_gene: -; abundance: once; v_gene: TRBV28; CDR3aa: CASEIPGWGQYF; CDR3nt: TGTGCCAGCGAAATCCCGGGTTGGGGGCAGTATTTT
j_gene: TRBJ1-4; d_gene: -; abundance: few; v_gene: TRBV3-1/TRBV3-2; CDR3aa: CASSLNRATNEKLFF; CDR3nt: TGTGCCAGCAGTCTCAACAGAGCAACTAATGAAAAACTGTTTTTT
j_gene: TRBJ2-5; d_gene: -; abundance: -; v_gene: TRBV2; CDR3aa: CASRVGLTQETQYF; CDR3nt: TGTGCCAGCAGAGTTGGCCTGACCCAAGAGACCCAGTACTTC
j_gene: TRBJ1-5; d_gene: -; abundance: few; v_gene: TRBV6-5; CDR3aa: CASSYRVGQPQHF; CDR3nt: TGTGCCAGCAGTTACAGGGTAGGTCAGCCCCAGCATTTT
j_gene: TRBJ2-3; d_gene: -; abundance: -; v_gene: TRBV25-1; CDR3aa: CASSVRLGQRNFTDTQYF; CDR3nt: TGTGCCAGCAGTGTCCGCCTTGGTCAGCGGAACTTCACAGATACGCAGTATTTT
j_gene: TRBJ1-3; d_gene: -; abundance: once; v_gene: TRBV28; CDR3aa: CASSWPHRGNTIYF; CDR3nt: TGTGCCAGCAGTTGGCCTCACCGGGGAAACACCATATATTTT
j_gene: TRBJ2-3; d_gene: TRBD2; abundance: -; v_gene: TRBV10-1; CDR3aa: CASSGTSGPADTQYF; CDR3nt: TGCGCCAGCAGTGGGACTAGCGGCCCGGCGGATACGCAGTATTTT
j_gene: TRBJ2-2; d_gene: TRBD1; abundance: few; v_gene: TRBV18; CDR3aa: CASSQYDRASNTGELFF; CDR3nt: TGTGCCAGCTCTCAATACGACAGGGCTTCGAACACCGGGGAGCTGTTTTTT